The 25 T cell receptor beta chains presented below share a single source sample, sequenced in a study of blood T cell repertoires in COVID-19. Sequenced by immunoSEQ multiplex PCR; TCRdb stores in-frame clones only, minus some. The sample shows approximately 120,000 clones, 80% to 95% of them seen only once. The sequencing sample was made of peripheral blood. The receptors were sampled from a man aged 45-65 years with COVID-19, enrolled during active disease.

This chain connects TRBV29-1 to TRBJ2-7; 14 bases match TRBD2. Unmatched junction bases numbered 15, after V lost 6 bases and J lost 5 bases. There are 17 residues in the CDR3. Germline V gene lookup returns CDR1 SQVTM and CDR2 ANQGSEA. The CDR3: CSVGQGTSGSLLNEQYF. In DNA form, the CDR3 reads TGCAGCGTGGGACAGGGGACTAGCGGGAGTCTCCTCAACGAGCAGTACTTC.

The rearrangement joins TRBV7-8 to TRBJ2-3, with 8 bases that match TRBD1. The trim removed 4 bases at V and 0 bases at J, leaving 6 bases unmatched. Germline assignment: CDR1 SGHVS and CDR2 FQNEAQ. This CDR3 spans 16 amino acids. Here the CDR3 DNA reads TGTGCCAGCAGCTGGCGGACAGGGCCTAGCACAGATACGCAGTATTTT. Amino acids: CASSWRTGPSTDTQYF.

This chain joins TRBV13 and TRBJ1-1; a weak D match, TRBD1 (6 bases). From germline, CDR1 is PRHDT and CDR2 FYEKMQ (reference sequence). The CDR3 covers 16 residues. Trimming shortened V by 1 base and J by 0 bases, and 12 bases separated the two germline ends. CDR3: CASSLVAGAMNTEAFF. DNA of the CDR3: TGTGCCAGCAGCTTAGTGGCGGGGGCTATGAACACTGAAGCTTTCTTT.

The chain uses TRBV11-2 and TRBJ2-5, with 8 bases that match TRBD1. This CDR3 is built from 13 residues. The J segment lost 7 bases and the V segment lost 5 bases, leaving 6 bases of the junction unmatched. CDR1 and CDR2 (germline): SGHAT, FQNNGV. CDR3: CASSPQGEGTQYF. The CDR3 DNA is TGTGCCAGCAGCCCACAGGGGGAAGGGACCCAGTACTTC.

CDR3 in DNA: TGTGCCAGCAGTTCCACAGGGGGCCATGGCTACACCTTC. This sequence encodes CASSSTGGHGYTF. The chain recombines TRBV6-2 or TRBV6-3 with TRBJ1-2, with TRBD1 matching 9 bases. J was trimmed by 6 bases and V by 4 bases; bases with no gene match: 3. Germline CDR1 is MNHEY and CDR2 is SVGEGT. CDR3 length: 13 amino acids.

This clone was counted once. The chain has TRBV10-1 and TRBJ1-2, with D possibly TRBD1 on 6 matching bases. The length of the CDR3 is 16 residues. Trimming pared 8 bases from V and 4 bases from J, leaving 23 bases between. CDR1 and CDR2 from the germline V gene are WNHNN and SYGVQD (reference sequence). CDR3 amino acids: CASFWNDRKWFYGYTF. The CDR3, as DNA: TGCGCCAGCTTCTGGAACGACAGGAAGTGGTTCTATGGCTACACCTTC.

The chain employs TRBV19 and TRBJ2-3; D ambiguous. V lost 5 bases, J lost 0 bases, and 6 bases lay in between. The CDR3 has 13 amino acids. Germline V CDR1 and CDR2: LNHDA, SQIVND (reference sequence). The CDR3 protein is CASSVTSTDTQYF. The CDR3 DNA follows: TGTGCCAGTAGTGTTACAAGCACAGATACGCAGTATTTT.

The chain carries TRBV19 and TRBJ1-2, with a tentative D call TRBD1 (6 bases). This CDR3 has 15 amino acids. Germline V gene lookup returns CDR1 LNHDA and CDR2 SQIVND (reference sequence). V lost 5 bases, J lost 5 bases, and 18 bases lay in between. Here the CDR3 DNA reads TGTGCCAGTAGTCGACGACCAGGGGAGGGGTATGGCTACACCTTC. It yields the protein CASSRRPGEGYGYTF.

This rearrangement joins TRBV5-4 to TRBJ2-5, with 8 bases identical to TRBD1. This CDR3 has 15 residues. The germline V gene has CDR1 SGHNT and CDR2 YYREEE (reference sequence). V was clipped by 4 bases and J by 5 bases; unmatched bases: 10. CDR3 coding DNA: TGTGCCAGCAGCCCCATTTCAGGGGGCGGTGAGACCCAGTACTTC. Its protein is CASSPISGGGETQYF.

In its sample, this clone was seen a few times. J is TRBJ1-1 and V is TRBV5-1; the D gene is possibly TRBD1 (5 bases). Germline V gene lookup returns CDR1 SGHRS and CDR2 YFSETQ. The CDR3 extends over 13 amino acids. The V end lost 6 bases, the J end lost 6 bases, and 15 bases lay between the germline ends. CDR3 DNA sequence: TGCGCCAGCACGCTGACAGATGCTTCTGAAGCTTTCTTT. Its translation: CASTLTDASEAFF.

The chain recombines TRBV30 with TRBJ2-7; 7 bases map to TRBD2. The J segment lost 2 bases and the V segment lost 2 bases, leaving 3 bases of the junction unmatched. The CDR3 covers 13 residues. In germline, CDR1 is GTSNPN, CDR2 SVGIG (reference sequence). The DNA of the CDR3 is TGTGCCTGGAGTCCTAGCGGACCCTACGAGCAGTACTTC. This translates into CAWSPSGPYEQYF. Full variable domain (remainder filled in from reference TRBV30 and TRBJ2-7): SQTIHQWPATLVQPVGSPLSLECTVEGTSNPNLYWYRQAAGRGLQLLFYSVGIGQISSEVPQNLSASRPQDRQFILSSKKLLLSDSGFYLCAWSPSGPYEQYFGPGTRLTVT.

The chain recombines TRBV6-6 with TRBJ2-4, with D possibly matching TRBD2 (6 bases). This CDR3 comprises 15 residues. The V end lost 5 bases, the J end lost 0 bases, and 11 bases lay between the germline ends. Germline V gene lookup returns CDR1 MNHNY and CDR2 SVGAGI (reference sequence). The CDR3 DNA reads TGTGCCAGCAGTAGGACTACACTAGCCAAAAACATTCAGTACTTC. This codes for CASSRTTLAKNIQYF.

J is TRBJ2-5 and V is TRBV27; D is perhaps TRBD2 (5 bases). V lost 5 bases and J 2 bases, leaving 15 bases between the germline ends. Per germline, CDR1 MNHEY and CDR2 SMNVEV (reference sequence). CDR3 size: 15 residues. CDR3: CASSPNAGLQETQYF. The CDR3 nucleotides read TGTGCCAGCAGTCCCAATGCGGGCTTACAAGAGACCCAGTACTTC.

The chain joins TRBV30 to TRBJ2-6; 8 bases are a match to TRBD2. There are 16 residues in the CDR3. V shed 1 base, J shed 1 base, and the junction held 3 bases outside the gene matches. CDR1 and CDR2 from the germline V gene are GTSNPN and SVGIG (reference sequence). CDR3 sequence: CAWSELAGSGANVLTF. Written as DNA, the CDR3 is TGTGCCTGGAGTGAATTAGCGGGATCTGGGGCCAACGTCCTGACTTTC.

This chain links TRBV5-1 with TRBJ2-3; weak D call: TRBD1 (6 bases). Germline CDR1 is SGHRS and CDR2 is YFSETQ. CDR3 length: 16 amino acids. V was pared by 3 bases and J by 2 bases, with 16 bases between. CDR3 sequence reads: CASSSKQGAPTDTQYF. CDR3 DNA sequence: TGCGCCAGCAGCTCAAAACAGGGTGCCCCCACAGATACGCAGTATTTT. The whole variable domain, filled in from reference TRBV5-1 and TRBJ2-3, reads KAGVTQTPRYLIKTRGQQVTLSCSPISGHRSVSWYQQTPGQGLQFLFEYFSETQRNKGNFPGRFSGRQFSNSRSEMNVSTLELGDSALYLCASSSKQGAPTDTQYFGPGTRLTVL.

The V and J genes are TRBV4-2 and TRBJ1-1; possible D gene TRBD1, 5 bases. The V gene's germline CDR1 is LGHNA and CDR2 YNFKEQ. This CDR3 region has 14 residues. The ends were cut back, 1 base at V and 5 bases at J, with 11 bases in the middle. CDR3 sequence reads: CASSQVGGTTEAFF. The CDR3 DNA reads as TGTGCCAGCAGCCAAGTTGGGGGGACTACTGAAGCTTTCTTT.

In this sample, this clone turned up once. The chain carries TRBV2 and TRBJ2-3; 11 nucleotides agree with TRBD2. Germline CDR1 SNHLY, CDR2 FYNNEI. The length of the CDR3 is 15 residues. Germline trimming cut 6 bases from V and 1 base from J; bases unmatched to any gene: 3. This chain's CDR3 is CASRLSGRGTDTQYF. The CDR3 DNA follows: TGTGCCAGCAGACTTAGCGGGAGGGGCACAGATACGCAGTATTTT.

The CDR3 coding sequence is TGCGCCAGCAGCCTAAACCGGGGGGCCGGGGAGCTGTTTTTT. It is translated as CASSLNRGAGELFF. The chain links TRBV4-1 to TRBJ2-2; 7 nucleotides agree with TRBD2. CDR1 MGHRA and CDR2 YSYEKL come from the germline V gene. The CDR3 loop spans 14 amino acids. After removal of 4 bases from V and 6 bases from J, the junction contained 5 bases not matched to a gene.

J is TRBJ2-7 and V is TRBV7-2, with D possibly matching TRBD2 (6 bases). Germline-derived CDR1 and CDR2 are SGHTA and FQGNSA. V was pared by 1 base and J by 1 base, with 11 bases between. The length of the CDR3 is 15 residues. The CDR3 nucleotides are TGTGCCAGCAGCTTAGACACGGGAGTATCCTACGAGCAGTACTTC. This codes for CASSLDTGVSYEQYF.

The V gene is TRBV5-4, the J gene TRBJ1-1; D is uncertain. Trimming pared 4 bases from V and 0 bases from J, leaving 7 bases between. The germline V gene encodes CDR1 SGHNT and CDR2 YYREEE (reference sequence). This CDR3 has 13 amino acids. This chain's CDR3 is CASSPILNTEAFF. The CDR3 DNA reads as TGTGCCAGCAGCCCTATCTTGAACACTGAAGCTTTCTTT.

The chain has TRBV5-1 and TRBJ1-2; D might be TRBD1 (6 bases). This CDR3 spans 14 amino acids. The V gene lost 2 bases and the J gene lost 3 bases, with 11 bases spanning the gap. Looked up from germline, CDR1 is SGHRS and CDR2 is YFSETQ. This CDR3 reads CASSFNGGDYGYTF. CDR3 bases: TGCGCCAGCAGCTTTAATGGGGGCGACTATGGCTACACCTTC.

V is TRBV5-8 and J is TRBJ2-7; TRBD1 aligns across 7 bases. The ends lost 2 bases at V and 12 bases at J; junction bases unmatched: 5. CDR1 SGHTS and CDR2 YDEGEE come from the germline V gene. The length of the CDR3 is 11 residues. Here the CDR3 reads CASSFGRDRYF. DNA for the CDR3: TGTGCCAGCAGCTTTGGTCGGGACAGGTACTTC.

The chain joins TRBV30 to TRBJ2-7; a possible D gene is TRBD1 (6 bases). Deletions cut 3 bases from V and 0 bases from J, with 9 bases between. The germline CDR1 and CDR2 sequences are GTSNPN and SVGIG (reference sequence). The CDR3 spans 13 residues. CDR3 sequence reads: CAWSQDSSYEQYF. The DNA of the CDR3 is TGTGCCTGGAGCCAGGACAGCTCCTACGAGCAGTACTTC.

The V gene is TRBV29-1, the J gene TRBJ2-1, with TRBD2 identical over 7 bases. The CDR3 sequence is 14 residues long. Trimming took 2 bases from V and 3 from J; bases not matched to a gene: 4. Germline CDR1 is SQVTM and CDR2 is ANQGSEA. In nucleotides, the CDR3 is TGCAGCGTTGAACCCGTAGCGGGCTACAATGAGCAGTTCTTC. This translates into CSVEPVAGYNEQFF.

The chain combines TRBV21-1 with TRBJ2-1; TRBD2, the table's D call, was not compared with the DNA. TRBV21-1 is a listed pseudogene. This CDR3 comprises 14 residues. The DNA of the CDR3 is TGTGCCAGCAGCCTAGCCCCAACCTACAATGAGCAGTTCTTC. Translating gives CASSLAPTYNEQFF.